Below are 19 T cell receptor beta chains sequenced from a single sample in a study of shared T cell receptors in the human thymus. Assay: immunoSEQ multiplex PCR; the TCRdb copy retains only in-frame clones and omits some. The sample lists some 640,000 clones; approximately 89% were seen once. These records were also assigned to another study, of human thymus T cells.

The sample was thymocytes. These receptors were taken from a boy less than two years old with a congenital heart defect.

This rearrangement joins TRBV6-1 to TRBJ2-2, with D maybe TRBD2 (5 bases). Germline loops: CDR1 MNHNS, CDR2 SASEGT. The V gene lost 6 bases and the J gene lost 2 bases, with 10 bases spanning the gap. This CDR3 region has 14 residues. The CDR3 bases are TGTGCCAGCAGAGGACTCCGCAACACCGGGGAGCTGTTTTTT. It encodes CASRGLRNTGELFF.

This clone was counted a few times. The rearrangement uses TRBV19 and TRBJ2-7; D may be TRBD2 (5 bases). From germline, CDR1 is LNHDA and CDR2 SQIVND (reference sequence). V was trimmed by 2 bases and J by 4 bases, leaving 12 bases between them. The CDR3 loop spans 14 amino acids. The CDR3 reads CASSILLVRYEQYF. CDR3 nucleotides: TGTGCCAGTAGTATACTACTAGTTCGTTACGAGCAGTACTTC.

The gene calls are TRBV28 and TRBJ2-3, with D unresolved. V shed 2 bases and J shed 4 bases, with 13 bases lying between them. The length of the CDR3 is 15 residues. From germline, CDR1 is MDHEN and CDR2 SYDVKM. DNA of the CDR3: TGTGCCAGCAGTTTAGGCCCACCCTGTTCAGATACGCAGTATTTT. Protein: CASSLGPPCSDTQYF.

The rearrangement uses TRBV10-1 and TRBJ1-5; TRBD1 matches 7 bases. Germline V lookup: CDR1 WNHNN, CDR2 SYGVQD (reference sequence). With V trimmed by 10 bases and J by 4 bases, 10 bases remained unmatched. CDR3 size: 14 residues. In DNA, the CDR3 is TGCGCCATTCAGCGAGACAGGGAGAATCAGCCCCAGCATTTT. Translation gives CAIQRDRENQPQHF.

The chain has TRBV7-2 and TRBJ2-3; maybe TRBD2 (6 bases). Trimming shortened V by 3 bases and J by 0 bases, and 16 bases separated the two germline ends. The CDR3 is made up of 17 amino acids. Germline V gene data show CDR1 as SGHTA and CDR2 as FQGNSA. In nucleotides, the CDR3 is TGTGCCAGCAGCTTCTGGTCGGGAGCCACTAGCACAGATACGCAGTATTTT. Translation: CASSFWSGATSTDTQYF.

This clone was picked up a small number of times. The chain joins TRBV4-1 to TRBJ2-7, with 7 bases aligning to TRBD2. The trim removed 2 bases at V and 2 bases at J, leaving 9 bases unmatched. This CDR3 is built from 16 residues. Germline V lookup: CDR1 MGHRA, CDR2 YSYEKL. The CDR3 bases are TGCGCCAGCAGCCAACTTAGCGGGTTACAGCCCTACGAGCAGTACTTC. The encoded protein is CASSQLSGLQPYEQYF.

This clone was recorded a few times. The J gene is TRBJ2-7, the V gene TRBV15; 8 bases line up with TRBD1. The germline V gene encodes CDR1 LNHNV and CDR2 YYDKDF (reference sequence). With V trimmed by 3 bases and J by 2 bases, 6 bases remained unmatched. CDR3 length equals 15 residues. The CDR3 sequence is CATSRLDRETYEQYF. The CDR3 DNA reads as TGTGCCACCAGCAGGCTGGACAGGGAAACCTACGAGCAGTACTTC.

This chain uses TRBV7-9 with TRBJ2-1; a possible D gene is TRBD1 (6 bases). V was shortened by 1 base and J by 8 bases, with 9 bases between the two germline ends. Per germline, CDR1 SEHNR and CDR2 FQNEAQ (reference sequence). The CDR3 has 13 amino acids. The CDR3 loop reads CASSLEDSHEQFF. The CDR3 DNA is TGTGCCAGCAGCTTAGAGGACAGCCATGAGCAGTTCTTC.

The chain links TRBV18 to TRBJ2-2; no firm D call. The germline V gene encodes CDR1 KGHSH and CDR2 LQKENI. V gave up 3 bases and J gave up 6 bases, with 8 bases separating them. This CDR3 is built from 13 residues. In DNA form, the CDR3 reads TGTGCCAGCTCACCGTCACCGGCCGGGGAGCTGTTTTTT. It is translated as CASSPSPAGELFF.

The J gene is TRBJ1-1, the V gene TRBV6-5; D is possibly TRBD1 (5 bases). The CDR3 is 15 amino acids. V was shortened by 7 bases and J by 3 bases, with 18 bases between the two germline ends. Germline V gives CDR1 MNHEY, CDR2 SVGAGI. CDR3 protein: CASILRRGTYTEAFF. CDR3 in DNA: TGTGCCAGCATCTTACGTCGGGGGACTTACACTGAAGCTTTCTTT.

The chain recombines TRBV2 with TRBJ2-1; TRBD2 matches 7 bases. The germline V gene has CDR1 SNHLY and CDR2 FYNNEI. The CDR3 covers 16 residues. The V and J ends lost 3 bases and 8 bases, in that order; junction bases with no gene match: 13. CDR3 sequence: CASSDKSSGRVYEQFF. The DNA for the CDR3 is TGTGCCAGCAGTGATAAGTCGAGTGGGAGGGTTTATGAGCAGTTCTTC. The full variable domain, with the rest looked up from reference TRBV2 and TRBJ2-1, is EPEVTQTPSHQVTQMGQEVILRCVPISNHLYFYWYRQILGQKVEFLVSFYNNEISEKSEIFDDQFSVERPDGSNFTLKIRSTKLEDSAMYFCASSDKSSGRVYEQFFGPGTRLTVL.

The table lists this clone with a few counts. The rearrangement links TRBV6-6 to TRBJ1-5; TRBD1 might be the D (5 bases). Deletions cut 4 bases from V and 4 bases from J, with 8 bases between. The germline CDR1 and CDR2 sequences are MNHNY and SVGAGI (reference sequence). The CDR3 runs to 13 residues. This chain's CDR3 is CASSSPGNQPQHF. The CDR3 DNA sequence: TGTGCCAGCAGTTCTCCAGGGAATCAGCCCCAGCATTTT.

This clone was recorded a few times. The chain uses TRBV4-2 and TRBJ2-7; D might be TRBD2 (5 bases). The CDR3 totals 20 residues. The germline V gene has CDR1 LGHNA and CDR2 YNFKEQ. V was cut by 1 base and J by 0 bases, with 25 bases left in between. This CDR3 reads CASSQAPTLRFTRSSYEQYF. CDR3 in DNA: TGTGCCAGCAGCCAAGCCCCAACTCTCCGTTTCACTAGGAGCTCCTACGAGCAGTACTTC.

The CDR3 coding sequence is TGTGCCATCAGTGATGGTCTAGGAGGAAATCAGCCCCAGCATTTT. This sequence encodes CAISDGLGGNQPQHF. The chain recombines TRBV10-3 with TRBJ1-5; no clear D gene. CDR3 length: 15 amino acids. With 3 bases removed from V and 4 bases from J, the gap between germline ends came to 13 bases. Germline loops: CDR1 ENHRY, CDR2 SYGVKD.

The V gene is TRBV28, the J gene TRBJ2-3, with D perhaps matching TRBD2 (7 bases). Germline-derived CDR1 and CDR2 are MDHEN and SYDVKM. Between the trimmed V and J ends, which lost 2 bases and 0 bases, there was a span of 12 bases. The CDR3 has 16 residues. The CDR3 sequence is CASSLRGGPSTDTQYF. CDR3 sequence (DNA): TGTGCCAGCAGTTTAAGGGGGGGGCCTAGCACAGATACGCAGTATTTT.

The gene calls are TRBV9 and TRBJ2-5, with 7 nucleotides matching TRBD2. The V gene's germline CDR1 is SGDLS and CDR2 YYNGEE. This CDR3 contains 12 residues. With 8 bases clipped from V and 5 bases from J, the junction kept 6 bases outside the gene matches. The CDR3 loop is CARGGSRETQYF. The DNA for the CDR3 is TGTGCCAGGGGGGGGTCCCGGGAGACCCAGTACTTC.

CDR3 region: CASSMGLAGASVYEQYF. DNA of the CDR3: TGTGCCAGTAGTATGGGGCTAGCGGGAGCATCGGTTTACGAGCAGTACTTC. The chain is built from TRBV19 and TRBJ2-7, with 10 nucleotides matching TRBD2. Germline V gene data show CDR1 as LNHDA and CDR2 as SQIVND (reference sequence). The V gene end was trimmed by 3 bases and the J gene end by 4 bases; junction bases not matched to a gene: 12. This CDR3 is 17 amino acids long. Full variable domain (remainder filled in from reference TRBV19 and TRBJ2-7): DGGITQSPKYLFRKEGQNVTLSCEQNLNHDAMYWYRQDPGQGLRLIYYSQIVNDFQKGDIAEGYSVSREKKESFPLTVTSAQKNPTAFYLCASSMGLAGASVYEQYFGPGTRLTVT.

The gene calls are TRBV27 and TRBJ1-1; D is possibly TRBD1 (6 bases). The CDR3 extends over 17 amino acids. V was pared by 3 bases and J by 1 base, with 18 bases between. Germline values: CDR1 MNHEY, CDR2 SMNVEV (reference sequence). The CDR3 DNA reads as TGTGCCAGCAGTTTTAACGGAAGCAGGGGCTCGAACACTGAAGCTTTCTTT. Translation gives CASSFNGSRGSNTEAFF.

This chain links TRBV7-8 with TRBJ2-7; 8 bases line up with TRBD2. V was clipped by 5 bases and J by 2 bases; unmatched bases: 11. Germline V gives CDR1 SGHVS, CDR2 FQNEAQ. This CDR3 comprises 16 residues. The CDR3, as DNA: TGTGCCAGCAGCCTGGTTGCGCTAGCGGGTACCTACGAGCAGTACTTC. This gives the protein CASSLVALAGTYEQYF.